These T cell receptor beta chains were read from a single sample in a study of human T cells and chemical hapten exposure. TCRdb reprocessed the RACE reads with MiXCR, giving one entry per CDR3 protein. The sample has tens of thousands of distinct CDR3 sequences; approximately 9.9% are singletons. The sequencing used whole blood, collected in connection with sensitization to the hapten diphenylcyclopropenone (DPC). Receptors were obtained from a woman aged 40 to 50 with alopecia areata. Some clones in this sample may be carry-over from other donors' samples. CDR3s include the opening cysteine and the closing phenylalanine or tryptophan.

v_gene	j_gene	CDR3aa
TRBV2	TRBJ2-5	CASRKLAGGWQETQYF
TRBV19	TRBJ2-7	CASSMGTGSTYEQYF
TRBV7-2	TRBJ2-5	CASRVDNLFLETQYF
TRBV20-1	TRBJ2-7	CSAPKLAGGTYEQYF
TRBV27	TRBJ1-4	CASSSLQGPYEKLFF
TRBV14	TRBJ2-7	CASSQVSGGYEQYF
TRBV5-1	TRBJ1-1	CASSLAAENTEAFF
TRBV7-2	TRBJ2-3	CASSLAWAGASTDTQYF
TRBV19	TRBJ2-2	CASSRTGLGNTGELFF
TRBV2	TRBJ1-1	CATQGLNTEAFF
TRBV6-6	TRBJ2-7	CASSYGGRGEQYF
TRBV19	TRBJ1-1	CASSETTTGGVTEAFF
TRBV6-6	TRBJ1-1	CASSRQNTEAFF
TRBV7-8	TRBJ2-3	CASSPPIRDKNTDTQYF